Listed here are 10 T cell receptor beta chains from one sample, sequenced in a study of T cells in Graves' hyperthyroidism and ophthalmopathy. TCR beta CDR3 sequences were amplified from RNA transcripts. In the first-round RT-PCR of the TCR CDR3, the HTBI primer set was used. TCRdb re-analysed the multiplex PCR reads in MiXCR, keeping a single row per CDR3 protein. The sample has around 350,000 distinct CDR3 sequences, about a fifth seen once. The sequencing sample was made of blood. These receptors came from a woman aged 18-29 years with Graves' hyperthyroidism.

Turning to this clonotype: The junction and the germline gene differ at one end; a read error may be behind it. The chain uses TRBV25-1 and TRBJ1-3; no definite D call. Germline CDR1 and CDR2: MGHDK and SYGVNS. The CDR3 contains 10 residues. CDR3 protein: CGSGRNTIYF. CDR3 bases: TGTGGCAGCGGACGAAACACCATATATTTT.

This clonotype was seen at least ten times. The J gene is TRBJ1-1, the V gene TRBV19; D not certain. This CDR3 contains 15 residues. CDR1 and CDR2 (germline): LNHDA, SQIVND (reference sequence). V lost 6 bases and J 4 bases, leaving 18 bases between the germline ends. Here the CDR3 reads CASSPSEGRSTEAFF. CDR3 sequence (DNA): TGTGCCAGTAGCCCGTCGGAGGGAAGGAGCACTGAAGCTTTCTTT.

This clonotype appeared a few times. This may be a read error, as it is one base from a much larger clone. This sequence joins TRBV30 and TRBJ2-4; 8 bases are a match to TRBD2. Germline V gene lookup returns CDR1 GTSNPN and CDR2 SVGIG (reference sequence). CDR3 length equals 14 residues. The DNA of the CDR3 is TGTGCCTGGAGTGTAGGGACTAGACGAAACATTAAGTACTTC. This translates into CAWSVGTRRNIKYF. Combining the CDR3 with reference TRBV30 and TRBJ2-4 gives the whole variable domain SQTIHQWPATLVQPVGSPLSLECTVEGTSNPNLYWYRQAAGRGLQLLFYSVGIGQISSEVPQNLSASRPQDRQFILSSKKLLLSDSGFYLCAWSVGTRRNIKYFGAGTRLSVL.

This clonotype was seen at least ten times. The V and J genes are TRBV7-8 and TRBJ1-1; D perhaps matches TRBD1 (5 bases). Looked up from germline, CDR1 is SGHVS and CDR2 is FQNEAQ. The V end was cut by 0 bases, the J end by 2 bases, with 10 bases between. This CDR3 comprises 15 residues. Here the CDR3 DNA reads TGTGCCAGCAGCTTAGCCCCCCAGGGAAACACTGAAGCTTTCTTT. Translated: CASSLAPQGNTEAFF. The full variable domain, in which reference TRBV7-8 and TRBJ1-1 provide the parts outside the CDR3, is GAGVSQSPRYKVAKRGQDVALRCDPISGHVSLFWYQQALGQGPEFLTYFQNEAQLDKSGLPSDRFFAERPEGSVSTLKIQRTQQEDSAVYLCASSLAPQGNTEAFFGQGTRLTVV.

This chain links TRBV11-2 with TRBJ2-3; TRBD2 matches 8 bases. Looked up from germline, CDR1 is SGHAT and CDR2 is FQNNGV. V lost 2 bases, J lost 9 bases, and 10 bases stayed unmatched. The CDR3 is made up of 15 amino acids. This chain's CDR3 is CASSLRAGDLHTQYF. In DNA form, the CDR3 reads TGTGCCAGCAGCTTAAGAGCGGGGGACCTCCACACGCAGTATTTT.

This clonotype was recorded at least ten times. The chain recombines TRBV4-1 with TRBJ2-5, with a tentative D call TRBD2 (6 bases). Germline CDR1 reads MGHRA; CDR2 reads YSYEKL. The germline V and J ends were trimmed by 4 bases and 2 bases, with 14 bases remaining between them. The CDR3 loop spans 15 amino acids. The CDR3 DNA follows: TGCGCCAGCAGCCGTTCCCCCGGGACTCAAGAGACCCAGTACTTC. Translation gives CASSRSPGTQETQYF.

This clonotype was seen repeatedly, ten times or more. The V and J genes are TRBV15 and TRBJ2-7; no clear D. This CDR3 region has 11 residues. V dropped 5 bases and J dropped 3 bases, with 5 bases sitting between them. Germline values: CDR1 LNHNV, CDR2 YYDKDF (reference sequence). DNA for the CDR3: TGTGCCACCAGCGATGACTACGAGCAGTACTTC. Its translation is CATSDDYEQYF.

Many counts were recorded for this clonotype. This chain connects TRBV6-1 to TRBJ1-2, with D unclear. Germline CDR1 is MNHNS and CDR2 is SASEGT. The germline V and J ends were trimmed by 2 bases and 4 bases, with 11 bases remaining between them. The CDR3 has 14 residues. The CDR3 protein is CASSEIGEGYGYTF. The CDR3 DNA follows: TGTGCCAGCAGTGAAATCGGGGAAGGCTATGGCTACACCTTC.

This clonotype showed up many times. The V gene is TRBV4-1, the J gene TRBJ1-2; TRBD1 agrees at 8 bases. The CDR3 is made up of 14 amino acids. Germline trimming cut 1 base from V and 7 bases from J; bases unmatched to any gene: 5. CDR1 and CDR2 (germline): MGHRA, YSYEKL. The DNA for the CDR3 is TGCGCCAGCAGCCAAGTGTACAGGGGGGTTGGCTACACCTTC. Protein sequence: CASSQVYRGVGYTF.

This clonotype was recorded many times. This chain links TRBV12-3 or TRBV12-4 with TRBJ1-5; D not certain. Trimming left V 4 bases short and J 0 bases short, with 16 bases between. The CDR3 is made up of 17 amino acids. CDR3 sequence (DNA): TGTGCCAGCAGTTCGGTGGGAGCTCAATATAGCAATCAGCCCCAGCATTTT. The encoded protein is CASSSVGAQYSNQPQHF.